The 8 T cell receptor beta chains presented below share a single source sample, sequenced in a study of shared clonotypes between healthy human individuals. It was CD45RO-negative cells, positively selected for CCR7, that made up naive CD8 cells, with terminally differentiated effector memory CD45RA+ cells excluded. The protocol was immunoSEQ multiplex PCR, while the TCRdb copy is restricted to in-frame clones and leaves out a portion. The sample lists approximately 2,200,000 clones; approximately 94% were seen once. Sequenced: naive CD8+ T cells from PBMCs. The receptors shown here come from a man between 18 and 29 years old in good health. Some clones in this sample may be carry-over from other donors' samples.

This chain joins TRBV29-1 and TRBJ1-2; TRBD1 might be the D (5 bases). Germline V gives CDR1 SQVTM, CDR2 ANQGSEA. CDR3 length: 15 amino acids. Trimming left V 1 base short and J 4 bases short, with 16 bases between. CDR3 residues: CSVEGGDGEIYGYTF. CDR3 DNA: TGCAGCGTTGAAGGGGGGGATGGCGAGATCTATGGCTACACCTTC. The full variable domain, its missing parts supplied by reference TRBV29-1 and TRBJ1-2, is SAVISQKPSRDICQRGTSLTIQCQVDSQVTMMFWYRQQPGQSLTLIATANQGSEATYESGFVIDKFPISRPNLTFSTLTVSNMSPEDSSIYLCSVEGGDGEIYGYTFGSGTRLTVV.

The CDR3 coding sequence is TGCGCCAGCAGTGCAGCCCATGAGCAGTTCTTC. This encodes CASSAAHEQFF. The chain joins TRBV10-2 to TRBJ2-1, with D unclear. Trimming pared 4 bases from V and 8 bases from J, leaving 6 bases between. CDR1 and CDR2 (germline): WSHSY, SAAADI. The CDR3 covers 11 residues.

The V gene is TRBV7-8, the J gene TRBJ2-7; TRBD2 matches 8 bases. Trimming cost V 6 bases and J 2 bases; bases outside gene matches: 9. Looked up from germline, CDR1 is SGHVS and CDR2 is FQNEAQ. The CDR3 has 15 amino acids. The CDR3 reads CASRDLPGGTYEQYF. The CDR3 bases are TGTGCCAGCAGGGACTTACCGGGGGGGACCTACGAGCAGTACTTC.

The chain combines TRBV28 with TRBJ1-3, with a weak D call TRBD1 (6 bases). V shed 4 bases and J shed 2 bases, with 15 bases lying between them. The CDR3 has 16 residues. The germline gives CDR1 MDHEN, CDR2 SYDVKM. CDR3: CASSYKGGSAGNTIYF. The CDR3 DNA sequence: TGTGCCAGCAGTTACAAAGGGGGATCGGCTGGAAACACCATATATTTT.

The V call is TRBV21-1, the J call TRBJ1-5; the table calls TRBD1, which could not be checked here. TRBV21-1 is labeled a pseudogene. CDR3 length equals 16 residues. Here the CDR3 reads CASSKGGLGPSQPQHF. The CDR3 DNA sequence: TGTGCCAGCAGCAAAGGGGGGCTGGGGCCCAGTCAGCCCCAGCATTTT.

A note on this clone: Other nucleotide sequences from this sample produce the same CDR3. The CDR3 spells CASSLVQGGYEQYF. The DNA of the CDR3 is TGTGCCAGCAGCTTAGTCCAGGGGGGATACGAGCAGTACTTC. The chain couples TRBV7-9 to TRBJ2-7; a weak D match, TRBD1 (7 bases). Trimming shortened V by 1 base and J by 4 bases, and 11 bases separated the two germline ends. Germline assignment: CDR1 SEHNR and CDR2 FQNEAQ (reference sequence). The CDR3 sequence is 14 residues long.

This sequence joins TRBV9 and TRBJ2-5; 11 positions agree with TRBD2. This CDR3 is 15 amino acids long. Germline-derived CDR1 and CDR2 are SGDLS and YYNGEE. Trimming removed 3 bases from V and 5 bases from J; junction bases left unmatched: 6. The CDR3 DNA is TGTGCCAGCAGCGCAATAGCGGGAGGGAGGGAGACCCAGTACTTC. Translation gives CASSAIAGGRETQYF.

The chain carries TRBV5-1 and TRBJ2-3, with D perhaps being TRBD1 or TRBD2 (6 bases each). The CDR3 length is 15 residues. With 3 bases removed from V and 4 bases from J, the gap between germline ends came to 15 bases. Germline V gives CDR1 SGHRS, CDR2 YFSETQ. CDR3 sequence (DNA): TGCGCCAGCAGCTCGGGGGCCGGAAGACCAGATACGCAGTATTTT. Amino acid sequence: CASSSGAGRPDTQYF.